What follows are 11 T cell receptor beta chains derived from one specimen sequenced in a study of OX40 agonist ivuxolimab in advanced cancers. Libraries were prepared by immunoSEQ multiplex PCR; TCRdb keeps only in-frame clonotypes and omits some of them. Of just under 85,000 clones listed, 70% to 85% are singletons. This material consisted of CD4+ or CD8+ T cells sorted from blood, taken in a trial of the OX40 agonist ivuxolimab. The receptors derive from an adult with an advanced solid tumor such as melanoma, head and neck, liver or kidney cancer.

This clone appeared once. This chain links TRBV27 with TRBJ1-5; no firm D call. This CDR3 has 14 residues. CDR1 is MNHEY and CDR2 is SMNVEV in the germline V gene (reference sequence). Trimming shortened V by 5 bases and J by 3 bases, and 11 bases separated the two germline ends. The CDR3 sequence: CASSPQAPNQPQHF. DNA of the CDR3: TGTGCCAGCAGTCCGCAGGCCCCCAATCAGCCCCAGCATTTT.

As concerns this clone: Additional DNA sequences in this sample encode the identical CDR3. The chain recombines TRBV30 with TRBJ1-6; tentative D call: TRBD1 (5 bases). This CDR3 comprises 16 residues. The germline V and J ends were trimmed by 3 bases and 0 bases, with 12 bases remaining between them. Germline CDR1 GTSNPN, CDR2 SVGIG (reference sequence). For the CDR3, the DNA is TGTGCCTGGAGAAGGGCAGGGAGCTCCTATAATTCACCCCTCCACTTT. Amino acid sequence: CAWRRAGSSYNSPLHF. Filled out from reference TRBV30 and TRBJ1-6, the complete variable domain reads SQTIHQWPATLVQPVGSPLSLECTVEGTSNPNLYWYRQAAGRGLQLLFYSVGIGQISSEVPQNLSASRPQDRQFILSSKKLLLSDSGFYLCAWRRAGSSYNSPLHFGNGTRLTVT.

This chain's CDR3 is CASSATGSTEAFF. CDR3 sequence (DNA): TGTGCCAGCAGCGCGACAGGGAGCACTGAAGCTTTCTTT. The chain couples TRBV7-3 to TRBJ1-1, with 7 bases identical to TRBD1. The CDR3 length is 13 residues. Germline V lookup: CDR1 SGHTA, CDR2 FQGTGA. The V gene end was trimmed by 5 bases and the J gene end by 4 bases; junction bases not matched to a gene: 4.

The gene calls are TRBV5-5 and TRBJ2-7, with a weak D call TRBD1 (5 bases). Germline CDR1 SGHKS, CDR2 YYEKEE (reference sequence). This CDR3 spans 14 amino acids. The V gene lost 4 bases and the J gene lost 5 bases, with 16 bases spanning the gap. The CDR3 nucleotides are TGTGCCAGCAGCCTGACCGAAAGGGGAAACGAGCAGTACTTC. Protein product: CASSLTERGNEQYF.

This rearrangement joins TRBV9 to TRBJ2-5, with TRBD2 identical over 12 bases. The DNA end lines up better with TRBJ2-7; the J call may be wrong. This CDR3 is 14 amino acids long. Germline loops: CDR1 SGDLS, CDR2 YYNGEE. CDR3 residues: CASSAGTSGYEQYF. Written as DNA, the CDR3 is TGTGCCAGCAGCGCGGGGACTAGCGGGTACGAGCAGTACTTC.

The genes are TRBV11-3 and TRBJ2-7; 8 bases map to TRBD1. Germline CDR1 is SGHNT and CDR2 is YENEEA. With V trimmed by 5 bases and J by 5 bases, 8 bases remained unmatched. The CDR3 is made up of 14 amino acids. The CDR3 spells CASSRRDRINEQYF. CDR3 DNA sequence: TGTGCCAGCAGCCGCCGGGACAGGATTAACGAGCAGTACTTC.

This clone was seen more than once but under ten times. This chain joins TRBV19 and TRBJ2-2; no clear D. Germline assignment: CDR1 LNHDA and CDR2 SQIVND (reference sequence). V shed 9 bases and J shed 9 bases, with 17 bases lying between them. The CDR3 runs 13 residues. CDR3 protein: CASHGSLLRELFF. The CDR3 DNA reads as TGTGCCAGCCACGGCAGCCTCCTACGGGAGCTGTTTTTT.

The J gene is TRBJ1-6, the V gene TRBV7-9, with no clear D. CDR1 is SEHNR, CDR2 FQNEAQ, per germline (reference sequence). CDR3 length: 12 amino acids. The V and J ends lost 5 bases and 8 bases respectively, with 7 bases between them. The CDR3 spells CASSPGDSPLHF. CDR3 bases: TGTGCCAGCAGCCCCGGGGATTCACCCCTCCACTTT.

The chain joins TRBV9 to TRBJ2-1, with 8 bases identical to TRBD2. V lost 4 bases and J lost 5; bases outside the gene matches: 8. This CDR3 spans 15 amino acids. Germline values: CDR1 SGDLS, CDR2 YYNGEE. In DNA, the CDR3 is TGTGCCAGCAGCCCCCGACTAGCGCGTAACAATGAGCAGTTCTTC. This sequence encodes CASSPRLARNNEQFF.

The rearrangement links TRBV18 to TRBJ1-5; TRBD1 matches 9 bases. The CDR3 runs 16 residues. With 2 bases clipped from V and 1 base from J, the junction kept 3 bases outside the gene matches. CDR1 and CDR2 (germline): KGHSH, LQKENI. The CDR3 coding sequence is TGTGCCAGCTCACCATTTGACAGGGGGAGCAATCAGCCCCAGCATTTT. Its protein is CASSPFDRGSNQPQHF.

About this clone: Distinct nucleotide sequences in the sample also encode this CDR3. The DNA for the CDR3 is TGTGCCAGCAGCTTAGTGGGGACTGGTCTTAACACTGAAGCTTTCTTT. It specifies CASSLVGTGLNTEAFF. The chain carries TRBV7-6 and TRBJ1-1; maybe TRBD1 (5 bases). Germline V gives CDR1 SGHVS, CDR2 FNYEAQ. The CDR3 contains 16 residues. V shed 1 base and J shed 2 bases, with 14 bases lying between them.